This T cell receptor beta chain was found in a study of blood T cell repertoires in COVID-19. The data were produced by immunoSEQ multiplex PCR, yet TCRdb's version contains in-frame clones alone and is incomplete. The sample gives 200,000 to 250,000 clones, around 90% of which show up once; roughly 15% is in the top ten. This clone was seen just once. The receptor was derived from a man aged 30 to 39 who had been exposed to COVID-19. Sequences were obtained from PBMCs or T cells enriched from blood (not recorded which).

The CDR3 DNA reads TGTGCCAGCGGGCTCTGGGACAGGGCCTACGAGCAGTACTTC. Translating gives CASGLWDRAYEQYF. The J gene is TRBJ2-7, the V gene TRBV27; 9 bases align to TRBD1. V shed 8 bases, J shed 2 bases, and the junction held 7 bases outside the gene matches. The CDR3 totals 14 residues. Germline loops: CDR1 MNHEY, CDR2 SMNVEV (reference sequence).